A single sample is the source of the 4 T cell receptor beta chains below, sequenced in a study of blood T cell repertoires in COVID-19. Using immunoSEQ multiplex PCR, the repertoire was profiled, and TCRdb retains in-frame clones only, with some absent. Among a few hundred thousand clones listed, 90% were seen once. The sequenced sample consisted of peripheral blood. Receptors originate from a woman between 55 and 75 years old with COVID-19, enrolled during active disease.

The chain employs TRBV11-2 and TRBJ2-3, with D possibly TRBD2 on 6 matching bases. With 0 bases removed from V and 1 base from J, the gap between germline ends came to 14 bases. CDR1 is SGHAT and CDR2 is FQNNGV in the germline V gene. The CDR3 is made up of 17 amino acids. CDR3: CASSLEGRGWGTDTQYF. CDR3 bases: TGTGCCAGCAGCTTAGAAGGGCGGGGATGGGGCACAGATACGCAGTATTTT.

The table lists this clone with a count of one. V is TRBV19 and J is TRBJ1-1; D call uncertain. V was shortened by 3 bases and J by 4 bases, with 9 bases between the two germline ends. The CDR3 runs 13 residues. Germline CDR1 is LNHDA and CDR2 is SQIVND (reference sequence). The CDR3 DNA is TGTGCCAGTAGTATTCAGACTCGCACTGAAGCTTTCTTT. Residues: CASSIQTRTEAFF. Full variable domain (outside the CDR3, taken from reference TRBV19 and TRBJ1-1): DGGITQSPKYLFRKEGQNVTLSCEQNLNHDAMYWYRQDPGQGLRLIYYSQIVNDFQKGDIAEGYSVSREKKESFPLTVTSAQKNPTAFYLCASSIQTRTEAFFGQGTRLTVV.

This sequence joins TRBV5-1 and TRBJ2-1; unclear D gene. This CDR3 comprises 13 residues. V was trimmed by 0 bases and J by 7 bases, leaving 8 bases between them. Per the germline V gene, CDR1 is SGHRS and CDR2 is YFSETQ. The CDR3 here is CASSLGTLNEQFF. The CDR3 nucleotides are TGCGCCAGCAGCTTGGGAACTCTTAATGAGCAGTTCTTC.

The J gene is TRBJ1-6, the V gene TRBV9; D not certain. This CDR3 is 13 amino acids long. V dropped 1 base and J dropped 4 bases, with 3 bases sitting between them. Germline V CDR1 and CDR2: SGDLS, YYNGEE. CDR3 amino acids: CASSVTYNSPLHF. The CDR3 nucleotides are TGTGCCAGCAGCGTAACTTATAATTCACCCCTCCACTTT.